The source of this T cell receptor (beta chain) is a study of blood T cell repertoires in COVID-19. Background on the study: Sample material is recorded as cDNA or gDNA derived from T cells, B-cell-depleted T cells, or PBMCs.

Authors' data handling: For nucleated cells, counts were estimated from reference gene primer amplification. The repertoire was sequenced with immunoSEQ multiplex PCR; TCRdb's copy has only in-frame clones and lacks some. V, J and clone size were drawn from that table, and D and trimming were deduced from the DNA. The table lists roughly 55,000 clones, over 80% of them singletons, with 1.9% in the top ten. This clonotype was obtained from a woman aged 60-75 years with acute or convalescent COVID-19. Sequenced: peripheral blood.

The CDR3, as DNA: TGCAGCGGGACTGGACAGGGGAACACTGAAGCTTTCTTT. It yields the protein CSGTGQGNTEAFF. The chain links TRBV29-1 to TRBJ1-1; 8 bases are shared with TRBD1. After removal of 7 bases from V and 1 base from J, the junction contained 5 bases not matched to a gene. CDR1 and CDR2 from the germline V gene are SQVTM and ANQGSEA. The CDR3 consists of 13 residues.